The clone carrying this TCR beta chain was detected a few times. Its matching antigen is unknown. The CDR3 consists of 15 residues. Trimming took off 5 bases at V and 1 base at J, with 12 bases between the two ends. The germline gives CDR1 MNHEY, CDR2 SVGEGT. This sample stems from a study of T cell responses to AZD1222 COVID-19 vaccine. Notes on the study in general: In the spike-specific TCR repertoire, nearly half reportedly target unmutated variant regions. The CD4 TCRs associated with vaccination extended across spike and predominated at 160-218 and 743-854. Just a handful of people given AZD1222 tested seropositive at baseline. After two AZD1222 doses, spike-specific TCR breadth and depth rose versus day 0.

The table came from immunoSEQ multiplex PCR; TCRdb's copy has only in-frame clones and leaves some out. The sample yields 80,000 to 90,000 clones, around 89% seen once. Sequencing used peripheral blood, obtained on day 0 of MenACWY control vaccination. The receptor was derived from an adult in good health. The chain has TRBV6-2 or TRBV6-3 and TRBJ1-5; D perhaps matches TRBD1 (5 bases). CDR3 amino acids: CASSRDLLSNQPQHF. The CDR3 nucleotides read TGTGCCAGCAGTAGGGACCTCCTAAGCAATCAGCCCCAGCATTTT.